The rows below give T cell receptor beta chains drawn from one sample of a study of blood T cell repertoires in COVID-19. The data were produced by immunoSEQ multiplex PCR, yet TCRdb's version contains in-frame clones alone and is incomplete. The sample holds about 220,000 clones, more than 80% seen once. The specimen sequenced was PBMCs or T cells enriched from blood (not recorded which). The receptor set was obtained from a woman in her late teens or twenties in a cohort exposed to, infected with or recovered from COVID-19 (not recorded which). The CDR3 runs from the conserved cysteine through the conserved F or W. The order of the fields is clone size, V gene, CDR3 protein. The listing skips clone size in some rows; elsewhere it reads once, few, many or a size class.

once TRBV9 CASSPYSSNTEAFF
. TRBV6-5 CASRDTTGPLHF
. TRBV7-9 CASSLAQGASLGQFF
. TRBV5-1 CASSEGLAGGPLNEQFF
. TRBV18 CASSALPTGEYEQYF
once TRBV7-9 CASSLVPIDSGETQYF
once TRBV7-3 CASSSVGGEQFF
. TRBV19 CASSRWDSRDEKLFF
. TRBV7-3 CASSLTREEKLFF
. TRBV6-5 CASRPGTGDSPLHF
once TRBV10-2 CASSPGQGFRVGYTF
. TRBV19 CASSPGQGKTEAFF
once TRBV4-1 CASSQGSGGAGETQYF
. TRBV5-1 CASRTDTSSYNEQFF
. TRBV9 CASTQIGEPAETQYF
few TRBV21-1 CASSSPLLAGGSTGELFF
. TRBV30 CAWSRTGGNQPQHF
. TRBV7-3 CASSSTGGYGYTF
. TRBV14 CASSQEPTDRYQETQYF
. TRBV4-1 CASSPPGQLLIVQETQYF
. TRBV5-6 CASSPGGQRGEKLFF
. TRBV6-1 CASSEVGRGGGNEQFF
. TRBV11-3 CASSLDETRGGYGYTF
few TRBV5-6 CASRPQTPNTEAFF
. TRBV5-1 CASSSGRGNEKLFF
. TRBV18 CASSPSGSHVSGNTIYF
. TRBV21-1 CASRARYTGCAAYGYTF
. TRBV28 CASSLWGGSYEQYF
. TRBV6-5 CASIVPGDATAIYF
. TRBV11-3 CASSLGTVEAFF
. TRBV7-2 CASRAGTYSNQPQHF
once TRBV5-1 CASTGENTGELFF
. TRBV19 CASSMSGGDSYEQYF
. TRBV27 CASSKLLEATYEQYF
. TRBV29-1 CSSLFSGTYEQYF
. TRBV5-5 CASSFNLAGYNEQFF
. TRBV27 CASSTAQQGGSGEQYF
. TRBV5-6 CASSLFGTTNYGYTF
few TRBV30 CAWDTGGNYGYTF
. TRBV2 CASSRGTVNSPLHF
. TRBV11-3 CASSSPRGLYEQYF
. TRBV5-8 CASSSVDRGSNQPQHF
. TRBV9 CASSPVPGISGANVLTF
once TRBV3-1/TRBV3-2 CASSPGTGVGNYGYTF
few TRBV19 CASSIKGTSGGLSYEQYF
. TRBV2 CASSDTLSTDTQYF
. TRBV2 CASSSDSNGYIQYF
. TRBV30 CAWSQGWTEAFF